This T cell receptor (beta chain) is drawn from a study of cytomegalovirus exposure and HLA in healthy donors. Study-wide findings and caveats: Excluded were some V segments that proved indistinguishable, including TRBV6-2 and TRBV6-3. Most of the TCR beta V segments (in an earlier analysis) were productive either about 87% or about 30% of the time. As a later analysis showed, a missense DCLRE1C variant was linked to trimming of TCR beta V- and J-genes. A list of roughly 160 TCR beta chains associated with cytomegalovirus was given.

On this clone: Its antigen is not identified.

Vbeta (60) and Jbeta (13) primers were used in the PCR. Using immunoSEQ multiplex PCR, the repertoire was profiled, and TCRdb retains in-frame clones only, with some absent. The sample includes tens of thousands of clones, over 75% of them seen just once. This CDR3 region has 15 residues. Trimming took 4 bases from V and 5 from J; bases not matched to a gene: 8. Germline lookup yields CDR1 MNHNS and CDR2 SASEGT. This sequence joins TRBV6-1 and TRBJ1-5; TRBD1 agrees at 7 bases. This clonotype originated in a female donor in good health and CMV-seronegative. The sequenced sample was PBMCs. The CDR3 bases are TGTGCCAGCAGTGCGATGGACAGGAACCATCAGCCCCAGCATTTT. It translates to CASSAMDRNHQPQHF.